This TCR beta chain comes out of a study of tumor-infiltrating lymphocytes in localized non-small cell lung cancer. The J segment lost 5 bases and the V segment lost 5 bases, leaving 11 bases of the junction unmatched. There are 15 residues in the CDR3. Germline CDR1 and CDR2: SGHTA and FQGNSA. Profiling relied on immunoSEQ multiplex PCR, and the TCRdb table lists in-frame clones only, not all of them. The profile shows over 15,000 clones, about 69% of them singletons. The sample comprised lung tumor tissue. The chain combines TRBV7-2 with TRBJ1-1; 7 positions match TRBD1. The receptor's source is a human donor with non-small cell lung cancer. CDR3 in DNA: TGTGCCAGCAGCCTAGAGACAGGGACAACTACTGAAGCTTTCTTT. The encoded protein is CASSLETGTTTEAFF.